The clone carrying this T cell receptor (beta chain) appeared a single time. Its antigen remains unknown. The donors were in the roughly 130-subject validation cohort; that cohort was separate from the approximately 670-subject first cohort. Sequencing was performed with immunoSEQ multiplex PCR; in TCRdb, only in-frame clones are kept and a portion is missing. The sample carries around 190,000 clones, 85% recorded once. The length of the CDR3 is 17 residues. The germline V gene encodes CDR1 SGHTA and CDR2 FQGNSA. Unmatched junction bases numbered 4, after V lost 1 base and J lost 0 bases. The data were obtained in a study of cytomegalovirus exposure and HLA in healthy donors. General study findings and limits: Researchers catalogued 160 or so TCR beta chains as cytomegalovirus-associated. While the bulk of TCR sequences proved rare, some public TCRs turned up in many donors.

Source material: PBMCs. The clonotype comes from a man aged 18 to 30 in good health and CMV-seropositive. The V call is TRBV7-2, the J call TRBJ1-1; 11 bases match TRBD1. The CDR3 region is CASSLGGTGGVNTEAFF. The CDR3 nucleotides read TGTGCCAGCAGCTTAGGCGGGACAGGGGGGGTGAACACTGAAGCTTTCTTT. Based on the CDR3 plus reference TRBV7-2 and TRBJ1-1, the full variable domain is GAGVSQSPSNKVTEKGKDVELRCDPISGHTALYWYRQSLGQGLEFLIYFQGNSAPDKSGLPSDRFSAERTGGSVSTLTIQRTQQEDSAVYLCASSLGGTGGVNTEAFFGQGTRLTVV.